The clone carrying this T cell receptor (beta chain) was counted a few times. As yet, its antigen is unknown. The beta constant-region primer was an equimolar mix of two oligonucleotides covering TRBC1 and TRBC2. TCRdb used MiXCR to reprocess the UMI-ligation and nested PCR reads, holding one entry per CDR3 protein. This repertoire shows some 85,000 distinct CDR3 sequences, around 14% found once; its top ten account for roughly 0.9%. The data stem from a study of naive and memory T cell subsets. CDR3 length: 16 amino acids. CDR1 SGHAT and CDR2 FQDESV come from the germline V gene (reference sequence). V shed 3 bases and J shed 0 bases, with 14 bases lying between them. The study, taken as a whole, reports: Clonotypes here are unpaired alpha or beta chain sequences.

Alpha and beta libraries were amplified separately from the second PCR onward. This chain uses TRBV11-1 with TRBJ1-1; possible D gene TRBD1, 6 bases. The clonotype originates from a human donor in good health. The source material was central memory CD4+ T cells from blood. CDR3 DNA: TGTGCCAGCAGCTTCCTGCAGGGGCGCATGAACACTGAAGCTTTCTTT. Translating it yields CASSFLQGRMNTEAFF.